This TCR beta chain was documented in a study of T cell responses to AZD1222 COVID-19 vaccine. Study conclusions and caveats: Vaccine-associated CD4 TCRs ranged over spike, dominating at 160-218 and 743-854. Within unmutated variant regions lay the reported targets of nearly half of spike-specific TCRs.

Some clones are missing from TCRdb's copy, which holds only in-frame ones; the method was immunoSEQ multiplex PCR. Here the sample spans approximately 100,000 clones, about nine tenths being singletons. J was trimmed by 6 bases and V by 2 bases; bases with no gene match: 5. CDR3 length: 17 amino acids. Germline V gives CDR1 SGHTA, CDR2 FQGNSA. About this clone itself: The antigen is not known.

The V and J genes are TRBV7-2 and TRBJ2-2, with 14 bases identical to TRBD2. This clonotype was sampled from an adult in good health. Source: peripheral blood, taken on day 0 of MenACWY control vaccination. The CDR3 DNA follows: TGTGCCAGCAGCTTACGACTAGCGGGGGGGCGAGCCGGGGAGCTGTTTTTT. Protein sequence: CASSLRLAGGRAGELFF.